The 13 T cell receptor beta chains presented below share a single source sample, sequenced in a study of shared clonotypes between healthy human individuals. TCRdb's table, derived via immunoSEQ multiplex PCR, lists solely in-frame clones and lacks some. In the table there are 630,000 or so clones, roughly 98% of which are singletons. The naive CD8 subset, CD45RO-negative cells positively selected for CCR7, excluded terminally differentiated effector memory CD45RA+ cells. The sequencing input was naive CD8+ T cells sorted from blood. The origin of the receptors is a man younger than 40 in good health.

This chain uses TRBV7-9 with TRBJ2-3; D remains unclear. This CDR3 is built from 14 residues. The V end lost 1 base, the J end lost 3 bases, and 8 bases lay between the germline ends. In germline, CDR1 is SEHNR, CDR2 FQNEAQ (reference sequence). In DNA form, the CDR3 reads TGTGCCAGCAGCTTAGTAACTCGAACAGATACGCAGTATTTT. Protein sequence: CASSLVTRTDTQYF.

This CDR3 reads CASRGTSGSMGQYF. CDR3 nucleotide sequence: TGTGCCAGCAGGGGGACTAGCGGGAGTATGGGGCAGTATTTT. The chain carries TRBV2 and TRBJ2-3; 14 nucleotides match TRBD2. This CDR3 is built from 14 residues. V lost 6 bases to trimming and J lost 11 bases; unmatched junction nucleotides: 7. Per germline, CDR1 SNHLY and CDR2 FYNNEI.

This chain links TRBV5-1 with TRBJ2-2; D is possibly TRBD2 (6 bases). Germline V gene lookup returns CDR1 SGHRS and CDR2 YFSETQ. The V and J ends lost 4 bases and 2 bases respectively, with 15 bases between them. This CDR3 is 16 amino acids long. CDR3 DNA: TGCGCCAGCAGCACACCCTCCGGGAGTAACACCGGGGAGCTGTTTTTT. It encodes CASSTPSGSNTGELFF.

The rearrangement joins TRBV5-1 to TRBJ1-2; the match to TRBD1 covers 8 bases. Germline loops: CDR1 SGHRS, CDR2 YFSETQ. The V and J ends lost 4 bases and 6 bases, in that order; junction bases with no gene match: 8. There are 14 residues in the CDR3. The CDR3 region is CASSLDRGRHGYTF. The CDR3 region has the DNA TGCGCCAGCAGCCTCGACAGGGGACGGCATGGCTACACCTTC.

The rearrangement uses TRBV6-5 and TRBJ2-6, with D maybe TRBD1 (6 bases). Trimming took off 6 bases at V and 2 bases at J, with 11 bases between the two ends. Germline V gene data show CDR1 as MNHEY and CDR2 as SVGAGI. The CDR3 runs 15 residues. The CDR3 here is CASSPQGTGANVLTF. The CDR3 coding sequence is TGTGCCAGCAGCCCTCAGGGGACTGGGGCCAACGTCCTGACTTTC.

The chain is built from TRBV7-3 and TRBJ2-3; D ambiguous. The CDR3 spans 15 residues. Germline CDR1 is SGHTA and CDR2 is FQGTGA. Trimming shortened V by 4 bases and J by 0 bases, and 11 bases separated the two germline ends. The CDR3 protein is CASSSGEDSTDTQYF. The CDR3 nucleotides are TGTGCCAGCAGCTCTGGGGAAGATAGCACAGATACGCAGTATTTT. Looking up the rest from reference TRBV7-3 and TRBJ2-3 gives the full variable domain: GAGVSQTPSNKVTEKGKYVELRCDPISGHTALYWYRQSLGQGPEFLIYFQGTGAADDSGLPNDRFFAVRPEGSVSTLKIQRTERGDSAVYLCASSSGEDSTDTQYFGPGTRLTVL.

The J gene is TRBJ2-7, the V gene TRBV5-1; a possible D gene is TRBD2 (5 bases). Trimming took 5 bases from V and 0 from J, leaving 18 bases between them. The CDR3 spans 16 residues. Per the germline V gene, CDR1 is SGHRS and CDR2 is YFSETQ. The CDR3 DNA sequence: TGCGCCAGCAGTCCGTTGGGTAGCGCGTTCTCCTACGAGCAGTACTTC. This gives the protein CASSPLGSAFSYEQYF.

The chain couples TRBV7-9 to TRBJ2-7, with a weak D call TRBD2 (6 bases). Trimming pared 5 bases from V and 2 bases from J, leaving 13 bases between. CDR3 length: 14 amino acids. CDR1 SEHNR and CDR2 FQNEAQ come from the germline V gene (reference sequence). The CDR3 region has the DNA TGTGCCAGCAGCCTCGGACTAAATCCCTACGAGCAGTACTTC. It translates to CASSLGLNPYEQYF.

This chain links TRBV4-3 with TRBJ2-1; D not certain. CDR1 is LGHNA, CDR2 YSLEER, per germline. The germline V and J ends were trimmed by 1 base and 8 bases, with 18 bases remaining between them. The CDR3 length is 16 residues. The CDR3 DNA follows: TGCGCCAGCAGCCAAGGTATTGTCAAAGGCATCGATGAGCAGTTCTTC. It codes for CASSQGIVKGIDEQFF.

The chain links TRBV7-9 to TRBJ2-1, with D possibly being TRBD2 (6 bases). The CDR3 length is 14 residues. Germline V gene data show CDR1 as SEHNR and CDR2 as FQNEAQ (reference sequence). V dropped 4 bases and J dropped 3 bases, with 10 bases sitting between them. The CDR3 coding sequence is TGTGCCAGCAGCTCTTACGGGAGCTACAATGAGCAGTTCTTC. This sequence encodes CASSSYGSYNEQFF.

Details on this clone: Other DNA sequences from this sample encode an identical CDR3 as well. The V call is TRBV9, the J call TRBJ2-3; weak D call: TRBD2 (6 bases). The CDR3 runs 14 residues. With 2 bases removed from V and 2 bases from J, the gap between germline ends came to 9 bases. Germline loops: CDR1 SGDLS, CDR2 YYNGEE. CDR3 amino acids: CASSVGGNTDTQYF. Written as DNA, the CDR3 is TGTGCCAGCAGCGTCGGCGGGAACACAGATACGCAGTATTTT.

The rearrangement links TRBV5-1 to TRBJ2-3, with 11 bases identical to TRBD2. This CDR3 spans 16 amino acids. Germline CDR1 SGHRS, CDR2 YFSETQ. V was pared by 5 bases and J by 2 bases, with 7 bases of the junction left unmatched. In DNA form, the CDR3 reads TGCGCCAGCAGTTCGACTAGCGGGACTTACACAGATACGCAGTATTTT. Protein product: CASSSTSGTYTDTQYF.

This chain joins TRBV19 and TRBJ1-5, with D hard to call. The V end was cut by 4 bases, the J end by 0 bases, with 10 bases between. The CDR3 is made up of 15 amino acids. CDR1 is LNHDA and CDR2 is SQIVND in the germline V gene (reference sequence). CDR3 protein: CASSTTDYSNQPQHF. The CDR3 region has the DNA TGTGCCAGTAGTACGACGGATTATAGCAATCAGCCCCAGCATTTT. Drawing the rest from reference TRBV19 and TRBJ1-5, the complete variable domain is DGGITQSPKYLFRKEGQNVTLSCEQNLNHDAMYWYRQDPGQGLRLIYYSQIVNDFQKGDIAEGYSVSREKKESFPLTVTSAQKNPTAFYLCASSTTDYSNQPQHFGDGTRLSIL.